This is a list of T cell receptor beta chains from one sample in a study of blood T cell repertoires in COVID-19. The protocol was immunoSEQ multiplex PCR, while the TCRdb copy is restricted to in-frame clones and leaves out a portion. The table records some 120,000 clones, about 88% of them present only once. The sequencing sample was made of peripheral blood. These receptors came from a man aged 55 to 69 with COVID-19, enrolled during active disease. The CDR3 runs from the conserved cysteine through the conserved F or W. The D gene is left open where the match is weak. Size is omitted from some rows. Given values are once, few, many or a class for expanded clones.

>-|TRBJ1-1|-|TRBV27
CASSLQGGFRSTEAFF
TGTGCCAGCAGTTTACAGGGAGGGTTCAGGTCGACTGAAGCTTTCTTT
>-|TRBJ2-1|TRBD1|TRBV9
CASSVLTGGSEQFF
TGTGCCAGCAGCGTGCTTACAGGGGGCAGTGAGCAGTTCTTC
>-|TRBJ1-2|TRBD1|TRBV5-6
CASSSLGGVGDWGYTF
TGTGCCAGCAGCTCCCTAGGGGGCGTTGGGGATTGGGGCTACACCTTC
>-|TRBJ1-2|TRBD1|TRBV7-2
CASNRGRDGYTF
TGTGCCAGCAACAGGGGGCGCGATGGCTACACCTTC
>-|TRBJ1-4|-|TRBV24-1
CATSVTEKNEKLFF
TGTGCCACCAGTGTGACAGAAAAAAATGAAAAACTGTTTTTT
>-|TRBJ2-5|-|TRBV4-1
CASSQGGRASQETQYF
TGCGCCAGCAGCCAGGGGGGAAGGGCCTCTCAAGAGACCCAGTACTTC
>-|TRBJ1-5|TRBD1|TRBV11-1
CASSWTGGGNQPQHF
TGTGCCAGCAGCTGGACAGGGGGCGGCAATCAGCCCCAGCATTTT
>-|TRBJ1-6|-|TRBV30
CAWSPRDSPLHF
TGTGCCTGGAGTCCCCGGGATTCACCCCTCCACTTT
>-|TRBJ2-1|TRBD2|TRBV3-1/TRBV3-2
CASSLPTGTSGPNEQFF
TGTGCCAGCAGCCTTCCGACAGGGACTAGCGGCCCTAATGAGCAGTTCTTC
>once|TRBJ1-1|TRBD1|TRBV15
CATSRTGQGPNTEAFF
TGTGCCACCAGCAGGACAGGACAGGGGCCGAACACTGAAGCTTTCTTT
>-|TRBJ1-5|TRBD1|TRBV28
CASSPDRGYSNQPQHF
TGTGCCAGCAGTCCGGACAGGGGTTATAGCAATCAGCCCCAGCATTTT